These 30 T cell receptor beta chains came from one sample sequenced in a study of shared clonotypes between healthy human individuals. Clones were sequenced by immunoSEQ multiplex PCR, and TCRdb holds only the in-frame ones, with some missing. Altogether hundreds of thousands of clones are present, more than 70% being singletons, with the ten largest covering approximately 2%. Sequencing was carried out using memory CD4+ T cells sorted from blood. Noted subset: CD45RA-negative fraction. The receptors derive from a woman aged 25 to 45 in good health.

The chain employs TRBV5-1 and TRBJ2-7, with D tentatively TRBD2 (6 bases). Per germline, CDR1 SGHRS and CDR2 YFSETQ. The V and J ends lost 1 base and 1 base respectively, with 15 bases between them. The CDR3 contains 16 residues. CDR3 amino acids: CASSLSFGSRSYEQYF. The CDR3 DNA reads TGCGCCAGCAGCTTGTCTTTCGGGAGTCGGTCCTACGAGCAGTACTTC.

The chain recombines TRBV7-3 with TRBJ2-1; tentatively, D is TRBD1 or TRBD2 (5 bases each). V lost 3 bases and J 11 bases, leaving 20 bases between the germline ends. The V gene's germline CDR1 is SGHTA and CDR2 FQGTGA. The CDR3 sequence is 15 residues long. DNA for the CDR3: TGTGCCAGCAGCTTCAAGGGACCGAAGGCGCACCAGCAGTTCTTC. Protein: CASSFKGPKAHQQFF.

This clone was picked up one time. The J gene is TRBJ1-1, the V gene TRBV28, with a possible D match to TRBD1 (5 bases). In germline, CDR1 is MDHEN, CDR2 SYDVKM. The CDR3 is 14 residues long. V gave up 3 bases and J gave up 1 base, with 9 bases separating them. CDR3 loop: CASSFSGGNTEAFF. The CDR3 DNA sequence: TGTGCCAGCAGTTTTTCGGGGGGGAACACTGAAGCTTTCTTT.

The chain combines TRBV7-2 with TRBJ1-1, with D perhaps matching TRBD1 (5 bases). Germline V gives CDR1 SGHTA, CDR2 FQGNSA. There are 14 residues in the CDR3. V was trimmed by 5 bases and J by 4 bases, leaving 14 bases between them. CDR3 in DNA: TGTGCCAGCAGCATGGGGGGGTTCGGCACTGAAGCTTTCTTT. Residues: CASSMGGFGTEAFF.

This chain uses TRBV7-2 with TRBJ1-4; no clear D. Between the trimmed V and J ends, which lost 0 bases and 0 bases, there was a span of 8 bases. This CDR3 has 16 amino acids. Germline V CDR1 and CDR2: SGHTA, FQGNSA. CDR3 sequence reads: CASSLAWQSTNEKLFF. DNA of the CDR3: TGTGCCAGCAGCTTAGCGTGGCAGTCAACTAATGAAAAACTGTTTTTT.

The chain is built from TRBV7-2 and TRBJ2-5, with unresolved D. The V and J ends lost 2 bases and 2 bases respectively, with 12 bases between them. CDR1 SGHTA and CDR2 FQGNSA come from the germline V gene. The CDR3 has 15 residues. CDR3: CASSLSFPGQETQYF. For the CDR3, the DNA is TGTGCCAGCAGCTTATCATTCCCTGGGCAAGAGACCCAGTACTTC.

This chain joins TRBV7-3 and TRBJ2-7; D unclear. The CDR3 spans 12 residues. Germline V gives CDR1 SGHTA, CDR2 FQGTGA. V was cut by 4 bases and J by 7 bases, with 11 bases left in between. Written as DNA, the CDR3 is TGTGCCAGCAGCTCGGAGTTGTGGGAGCAGTACTTC. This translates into CASSSELWEQYF.

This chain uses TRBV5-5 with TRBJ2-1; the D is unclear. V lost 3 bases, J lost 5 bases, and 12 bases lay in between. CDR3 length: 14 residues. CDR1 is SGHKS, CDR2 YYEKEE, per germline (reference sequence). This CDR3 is CASSSPLRDNEQFF. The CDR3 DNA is TGTGCCAGCAGCTCTCCACTAAGGGACAATGAGCAGTTCTTC.

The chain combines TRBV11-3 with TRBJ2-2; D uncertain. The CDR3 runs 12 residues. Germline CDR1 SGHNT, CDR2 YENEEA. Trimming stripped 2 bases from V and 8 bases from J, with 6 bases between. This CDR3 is CASSLRRGELFF. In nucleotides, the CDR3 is TGTGCCAGCAGCTTACGCCGGGGGGAGCTGTTTTTT.

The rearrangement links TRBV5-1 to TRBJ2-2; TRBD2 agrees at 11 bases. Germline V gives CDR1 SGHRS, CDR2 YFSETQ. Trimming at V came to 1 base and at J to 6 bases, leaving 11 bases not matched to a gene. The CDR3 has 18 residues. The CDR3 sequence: CASSLPSGRFPTPGELFF. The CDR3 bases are TGCGCCAGCAGCTTGCCTAGCGGGAGGTTTCCCACACCCGGGGAGCTGTTTTTT.

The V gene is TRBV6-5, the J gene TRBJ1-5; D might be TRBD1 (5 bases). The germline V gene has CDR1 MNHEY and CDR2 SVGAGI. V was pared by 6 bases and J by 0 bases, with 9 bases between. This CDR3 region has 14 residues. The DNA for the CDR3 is TGTGCCAGCAGCTATGACAGTAGCAATCAGCCCCAGCATTTT. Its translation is CASSYDSSNQPQHF.

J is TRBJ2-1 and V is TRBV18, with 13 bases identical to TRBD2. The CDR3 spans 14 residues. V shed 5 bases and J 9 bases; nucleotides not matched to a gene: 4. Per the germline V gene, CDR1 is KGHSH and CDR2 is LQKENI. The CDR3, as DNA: TGTGCCAGCTCATCCGGGACTAGCGGGACTGAGCAGTTCTTC. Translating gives CASSSGTSGTEQFF.

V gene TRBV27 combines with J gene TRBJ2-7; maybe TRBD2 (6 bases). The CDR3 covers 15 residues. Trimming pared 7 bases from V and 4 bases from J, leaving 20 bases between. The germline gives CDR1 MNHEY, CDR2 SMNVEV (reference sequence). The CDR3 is CASTSLRERNYEQYF. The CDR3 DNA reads TGTGCCAGCACTAGCCTCCGGGAGCGCAATTACGAGCAGTACTTC.

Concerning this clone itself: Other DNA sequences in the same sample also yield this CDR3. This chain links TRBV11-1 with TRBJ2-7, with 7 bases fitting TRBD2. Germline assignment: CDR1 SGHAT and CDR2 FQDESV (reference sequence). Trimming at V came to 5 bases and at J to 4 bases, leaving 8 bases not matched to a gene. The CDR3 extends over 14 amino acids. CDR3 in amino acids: CASSRQRDSYEQYF. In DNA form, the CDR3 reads TGTGCCAGCAGCCGACAGCGGGATTCTTACGAGCAGTACTTC.

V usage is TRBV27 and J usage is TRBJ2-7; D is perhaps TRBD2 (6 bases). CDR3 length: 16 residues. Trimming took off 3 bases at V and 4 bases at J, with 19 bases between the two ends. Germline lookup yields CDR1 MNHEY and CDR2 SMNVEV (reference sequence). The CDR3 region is CASSLAGRPTGYEQYF. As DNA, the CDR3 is TGTGCCAGCAGTTTGGCCGGGAGACCGACCGGATACGAGCAGTACTTC.

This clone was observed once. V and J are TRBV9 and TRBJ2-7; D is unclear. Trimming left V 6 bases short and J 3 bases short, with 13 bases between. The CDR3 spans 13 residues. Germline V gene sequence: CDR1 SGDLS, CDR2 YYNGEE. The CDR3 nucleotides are TGTGCCAGCAATCCTCAAGGAAACTACGAGCAGTACTTC. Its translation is CASNPQGNYEQYF.

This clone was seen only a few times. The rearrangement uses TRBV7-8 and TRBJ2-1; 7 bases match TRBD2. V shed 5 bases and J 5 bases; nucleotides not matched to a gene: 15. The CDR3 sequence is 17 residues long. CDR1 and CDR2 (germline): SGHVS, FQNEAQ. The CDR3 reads CASSPRLTRRGDNEQFF. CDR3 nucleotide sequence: TGTGCCAGCAGCCCCCGTCTGACTCGACGGGGGGACAATGAGCAGTTCTTC.

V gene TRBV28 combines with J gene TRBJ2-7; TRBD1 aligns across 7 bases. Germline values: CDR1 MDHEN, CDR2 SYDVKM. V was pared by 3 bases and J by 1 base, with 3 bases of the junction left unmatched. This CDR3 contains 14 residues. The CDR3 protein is CASSFRGPSYEQYF. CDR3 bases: TGTGCCAGCAGTTTTAGGGGGCCATCCTACGAGCAGTACTTC. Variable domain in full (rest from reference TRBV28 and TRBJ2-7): DVKVTQSSRYLVKRTGEKVFLECVQDMDHENMFWYRQDPGLGLRLIYFSYDVKMKEKGDIPEGYSVSREKKERFSLILESASTNQTSMYLCASSFRGPSYEQYFGPGTRLTVT.

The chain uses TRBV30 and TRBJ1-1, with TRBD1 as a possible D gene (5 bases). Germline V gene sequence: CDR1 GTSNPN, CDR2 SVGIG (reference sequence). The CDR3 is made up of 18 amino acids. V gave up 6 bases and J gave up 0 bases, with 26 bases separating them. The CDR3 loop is CACNYGTRPTGVNTEAFF. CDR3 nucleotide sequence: TGTGCCTGCAATTACGGGACCCGGCCTACTGGCGTGAACACTGAAGCTTTCTTT. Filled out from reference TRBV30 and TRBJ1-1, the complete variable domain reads SQTIHQWPATLVQPVGSPLSLECTVEGTSNPNLYWYRQAAGRGLQLLFYSVGIGQISSEVPQNLSASRPQDRQFILSSKKLLLSDSGFYLCACNYGTRPTGVNTEAFFGQGTRLTVV.

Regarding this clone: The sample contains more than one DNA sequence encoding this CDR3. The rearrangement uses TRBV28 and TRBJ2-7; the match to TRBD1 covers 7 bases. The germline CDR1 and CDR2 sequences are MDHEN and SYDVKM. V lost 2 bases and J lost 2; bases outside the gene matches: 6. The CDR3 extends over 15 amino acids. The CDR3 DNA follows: TGTGCCAGCAGTTTAATCGGAACAGGGGCCTACGAGCAGTACTTC. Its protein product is CASSLIGTGAYEQYF.

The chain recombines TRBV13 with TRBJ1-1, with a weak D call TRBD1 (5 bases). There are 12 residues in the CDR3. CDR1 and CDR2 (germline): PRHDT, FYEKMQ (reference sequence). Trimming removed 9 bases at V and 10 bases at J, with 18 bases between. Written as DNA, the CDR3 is TGTGCCAGGGCGGGACTCGAGGCACGAGCTTTCTTT. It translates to CARAGLEARAFF.

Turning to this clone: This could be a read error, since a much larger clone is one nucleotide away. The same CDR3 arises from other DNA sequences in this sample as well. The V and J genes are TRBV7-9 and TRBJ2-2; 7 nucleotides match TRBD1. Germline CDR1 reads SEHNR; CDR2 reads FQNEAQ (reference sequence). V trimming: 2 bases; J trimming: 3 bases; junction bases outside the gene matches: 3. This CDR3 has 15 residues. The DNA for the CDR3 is TGTGCCAGCAGCTTAAGGGGGCCGGACACCGGGGAGCTGTTTTTT. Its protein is CASSLRGPDTGELFF.

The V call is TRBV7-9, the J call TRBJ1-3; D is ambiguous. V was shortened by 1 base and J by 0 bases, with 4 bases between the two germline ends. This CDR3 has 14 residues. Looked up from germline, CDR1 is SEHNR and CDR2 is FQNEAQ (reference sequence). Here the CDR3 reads CASSLVSSGNTIYF. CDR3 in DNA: TGTGCCAGCAGCTTAGTCAGCTCTGGAAACACCATATATTTT.

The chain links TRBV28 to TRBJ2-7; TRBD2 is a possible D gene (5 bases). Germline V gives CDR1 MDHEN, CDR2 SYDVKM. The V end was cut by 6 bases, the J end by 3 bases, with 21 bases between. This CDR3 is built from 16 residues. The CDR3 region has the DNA TGTGCCAGCAGCCTCAGAGAGGGTTTCTTCGGCTACGAGCAGTACTTC. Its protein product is CASSLREGFFGYEQYF.

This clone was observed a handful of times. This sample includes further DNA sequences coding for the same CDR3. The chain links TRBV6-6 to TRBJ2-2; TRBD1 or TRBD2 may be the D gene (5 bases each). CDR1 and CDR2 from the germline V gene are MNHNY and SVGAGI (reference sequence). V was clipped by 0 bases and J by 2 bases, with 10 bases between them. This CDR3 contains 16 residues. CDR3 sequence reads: CASSYSGTANTGELFF. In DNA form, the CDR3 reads TGTGCCAGCAGTTACTCGGGGACCGCTAACACCGGGGAGCTGTTTTTT.

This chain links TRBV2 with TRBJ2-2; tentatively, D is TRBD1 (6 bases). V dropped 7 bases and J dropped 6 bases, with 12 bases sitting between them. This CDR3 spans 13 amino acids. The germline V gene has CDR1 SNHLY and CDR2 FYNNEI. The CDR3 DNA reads TGTGCCAGCAAAGGACAGATGGCCGGGGAGCTGTTTTTT. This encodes CASKGQMAGELFF.

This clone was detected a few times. As DNA, the CDR3 is TGCGCCAGCAGTGAAGGACAGGGTGGGCATGCCCAGCATTTT. Translated: CASSEGQGGHAQHF. This chain joins TRBV5-1 and TRBJ1-5; 8 positions match TRBD1. V trimming: 5 bases; J trimming: 11 bases; junction bases outside the gene matches: 12. This CDR3 contains 14 residues. Germline values: CDR1 SGHRS, CDR2 YFSETQ.

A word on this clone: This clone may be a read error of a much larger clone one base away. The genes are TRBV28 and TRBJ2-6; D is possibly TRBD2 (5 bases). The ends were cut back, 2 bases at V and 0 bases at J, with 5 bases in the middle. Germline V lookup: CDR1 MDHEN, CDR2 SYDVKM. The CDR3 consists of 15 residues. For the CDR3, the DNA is TGTGCCAGCAGTTTACGGGGCTCTGGGGCCAACGTCCTGACTTTC. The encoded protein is CASSLRGSGANVLTF. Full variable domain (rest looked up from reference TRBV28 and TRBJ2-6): DVKVTQSSRYLVKRTGEKVFLECVQDMDHENMFWYRQDPGLGLRLIYFSYDVKMKEKGDIPEGYSVSREKKERFSLILESASTNQTSMYLCASSLRGSGANVLTFGAGSRLTVL.

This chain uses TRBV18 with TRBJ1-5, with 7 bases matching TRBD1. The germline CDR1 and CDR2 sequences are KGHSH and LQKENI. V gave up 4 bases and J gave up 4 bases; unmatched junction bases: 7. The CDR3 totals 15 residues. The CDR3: CASSRDSFENQPQHF. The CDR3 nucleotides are TGTGCCAGCTCACGGGACAGTTTTGAGAATCAGCCCCAGCATTTT.

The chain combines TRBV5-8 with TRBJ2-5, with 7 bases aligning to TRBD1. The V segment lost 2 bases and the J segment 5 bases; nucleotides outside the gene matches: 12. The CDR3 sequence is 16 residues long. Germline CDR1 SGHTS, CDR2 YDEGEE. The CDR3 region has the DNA TGTGCCAGCAGCTTACAAGAAACAGGGGCTGGGGAGACCCAGTACTTC. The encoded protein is CASSLQETGAGETQYF.